Below are 25 T cell receptor beta chains sequenced from a single sample in a study of T cells after yellow fever vaccination. TCRdb used MiXCR to reprocess the 5' RACE reads, holding one entry per CDR3 protein. The sample shows fewer than 450,000 distinct CDR3 sequences, 3% to 4.5% of them seen only once. This specimen consisted of PBMCs, obtained 5 days after the yellow fever booster vaccination. These receptor sequences come from a man younger than 35 who received the YFV17D yellow fever vaccine.

A few counts support this clonotype. The chain combines TRBV12-3 or TRBV12-4 with TRBJ2-1; 7 bases map to TRBD1. V gave up 6 bases and J gave up 9 bases; unmatched junction bases: 8. The CDR3 is 13 residues long. CDR3 loop: CASRFGQVREQFF. The DNA for the CDR3 is TGTGCCAGCAGGTTCGGACAGGTCCGTGAGCAGTTCTTC.

The genes are TRBV28 and TRBJ2-2; no firm D call. This CDR3 region has 16 residues. Germline V gene sequence: CDR1 MDHEN, CDR2 SYDVKM. The V and J ends lost 3 bases and 1 base respectively, with 12 bases between them. The CDR3 nucleotides are TGTGCCAGCAGTTTCTACCCGGGCCAGAACACCGGGGAGCTGTTTTTT. Amino acid sequence: CASSFYPGQNTGELFF. Drawing the rest from reference TRBV28 and TRBJ2-2, the complete variable domain is DVKVTQSSRYLVKRTGEKVFLECVQDMDHENMFWYRQDPGLGLRLIYFSYDVKMKEKGDIPEGYSVSREKKERFSLILESASTNQTSMYLCASSFYPGQNTGELFFGEGSRLTVL.

This clonotype was recorded a few times. The chain recombines TRBV6-2 or TRBV6-3 with TRBJ2-1; tentative D call: TRBD1 (6 bases). Between the trimmed V and J ends, which lost 5 bases and 0 bases, there was a span of 14 bases. The CDR3 covers 16 residues. The germline V gene encodes CDR1 MNHEY and CDR2 SVGEGT. The CDR3 DNA follows: TGTGCCAGCAGTCCTGGACAGTGGAGCTCCTACAATGAGCAGTTCTTC. This gives the protein CASSPGQWSSYNEQFF.

In DNA, the CDR3 is TGTGCCAGCTCACTAGGGGAGACAGGCTCTGGGGCCAACGTCCTGACTTTC. Translation: CASSLGETGSGANVLTF. This sequence joins TRBV18 and TRBJ2-6; a weak D match, TRBD1 (6 bases). The V end was cut by 4 bases, the J end by 0 bases, with 13 bases between. The CDR3 totals 17 residues. The germline gives CDR1 KGHSH, CDR2 LQKENI.

This clonotype was picked up a small number of times. The genes are TRBV15 and TRBJ2-3; perhaps TRBD2 as D (5 bases). Germline V lookup: CDR1 LNHNV, CDR2 YYDKDF (reference sequence). The CDR3 sequence is 13 residues long. V lost 5 bases to trimming and J lost 6 bases, with 12 bases between them. The CDR3 loop is CATSLGLSDTQYF. CDR3 DNA: TGTGCCACCAGCCTCGGACTCTCCGATACGCAGTATTTT.

This clonotype came up many times. The CDR3 DNA follows: TGTGCCAGCAGTTACTCAACGAGCGGGACTAGCGGGGGGGCCTATGAGCAGTTCTTC. Amino acid sequence: CASSYSTSGTSGGAYEQFF. The chain carries TRBV6-2 or TRBV6-3 and TRBJ2-1, with 16 positions matching TRBD2. Germline V gene lookup returns CDR1 MNHEY and CDR2 SVGEGT. The CDR3 loop spans 19 amino acids. Trimming cost V 0 bases and J 8 bases; bases outside gene matches: 10.

This clonotype was picked up a small number of times. The chain combines TRBV6-1 with TRBJ2-1; 7 nucleotides agree with TRBD1. With 4 bases clipped from V and 6 bases from J, the junction kept 18 bases outside the gene matches. CDR1 is MNHNS, CDR2 SASEGT, per germline. This CDR3 spans 18 amino acids. The CDR3, as DNA: TGTGCCAGCAGTGCCTATGGTGAACAGGGGCCTAGGGGCAATGAGCAGTTCTTC. This gives the protein CASSAYGEQGPRGNEQFF.

This clonotype was seen a handful of times. The gene calls are TRBV5-1 and TRBJ2-7; TRBD2 agrees at 9 bases. Germline V gene lookup returns CDR1 SGHRS and CDR2 YFSETQ. Losses at the gene ends were 4 bases for V and 0 bases for J; bases not matched to a gene: 5. The CDR3 contains 15 residues. CDR3 DNA: TGCGCCAGCAGCCCGAGCGGGGGGTCCTCCTACGAGCAGTACGTC. Its translation: CASSPSGGSSYEQYV.

This clonotype was counted between two and nine times. This sequence joins TRBV7-9 and TRBJ1-6; D is uncertain. Germline lookup yields CDR1 SEHNR and CDR2 FQNEAQ (reference sequence). This CDR3 is built from 16 residues. V was shortened by 4 bases and J by 5 bases, with 15 bases between the two germline ends. The CDR3 spells CASSSFRTQNNSPLHF. As DNA, the CDR3 is TGTGCCAGCAGCTCTTTCCGGACGCAAAATAATTCACCCCTCCACTTT.

In this sample, this clonotype turned up a few times. V gene TRBV4-3 combines with J gene TRBJ1-6; the D gene is possibly TRBD1 (5 bases). Germline CDR1 and CDR2: LGHNA and YSLEER. This CDR3 is built from 16 residues. The V and J ends lost 0 bases and 0 bases respectively, with 6 bases between them. The CDR3 protein is CASSQDDSSYNSPLHF. CDR3 bases: TGCGCCAGCAGCCAAGATGACAGCTCCTATAATTCACCCCTCCACTTT.

This clonotype was observed a handful of times. This rearrangement joins TRBV28 to TRBJ2-7; a possible D gene is TRBD1 (5 bases). The CDR3 is 13 residues long. Looked up from germline, CDR1 is MDHEN and CDR2 is SYDVKM. Trimming left V 6 bases short and J 2 bases short, with 11 bases between. In DNA, the CDR3 is TGTGCCAGCAGCCGACAGCAAGCCTACGAGCAGTACGTC. This sequence encodes CASSRQQAYEQYV.

The chain links TRBV28 to TRBJ1-2; the D is unclear. The CDR3 length is 14 residues. The germline CDR1 and CDR2 sequences are MDHEN and SYDVKM. The V and J ends lost 5 bases and 4 bases respectively, with 14 bases between them. The CDR3 is CASSPGGQIYGYTF. The CDR3 DNA reads TGTGCCAGCAGTCCCGGAGGGCAGATCTATGGCTACACCTTC.

This clonotype was seen repeatedly, ten times or more. The J gene is TRBJ1-5, the V gene TRBV28, with D possibly matching TRBD1 (6 bases). The CDR3 runs 15 residues. The germline gives CDR1 MDHEN, CDR2 SYDVKM. Between the trimmed V and J ends, which lost 3 bases and 7 bases, there was a span of 16 bases. For the CDR3, the DNA is TGTGCCAGCAGTTTCATCGGGGCAGGGGTCCAGCCCCAGCATTTT. Protein product: CASSFIGAGVQPQHF.

This chain joins TRBV18 and TRBJ1-2, with D unclear. There are 10 residues in the CDR3. Germline assignment: CDR1 KGHSH and CDR2 LQKENI. V lost 11 bases and J 4 bases, leaving 8 bases between the germline ends. For the CDR3, the DNA is TGTGCCCTGCTATTCTATGGCTACACCTTC. It is translated as CALLFYGYTF.

The chain uses TRBV20-1 and TRBJ1-1, with a tentative D call TRBD1 (6 bases). The CDR3 has 15 amino acids. Trimming removed 4 bases from V and 1 base from J, with 16 bases in between. The germline gives CDR1 DFQATT, CDR2 SNEGSKA (reference sequence). CDR3 sequence reads: CSANSGARGNTEAFF. Here the CDR3 DNA reads TGCAGTGCTAATTCGGGGGCGCGGGGGAACACTGAAGCTTTCTTT.

This clonotype was detected many times. V gene TRBV2 combines with J gene TRBJ2-3, with D tentatively TRBD1 or TRBD2 (5 bases each). The V gene's germline CDR1 is SNHLY and CDR2 FYNNEI. This CDR3 region has 14 residues. V shed 3 bases and J shed 4 bases, with 11 bases lying between them. The CDR3 nucleotides are TGTGCCAGCAGTGAGAGGGGCCACGCAGATACGCAGTATTTT. Protein: CASSERGHADTQYF.

This clonotype was seen only a few times. The CDR3 DNA is TGTGCCAGCAGTTGGACTGCCCCTCGGATGGATACGCAGTATTTT. Residues: CASSWTAPRMDTQYF. The chain employs TRBV6-6 and TRBJ2-3, with D perhaps matching TRBD2 (5 bases). There are 15 residues in the CDR3. V was clipped by 4 bases and J by 6 bases, with 17 bases between them. CDR1 MNHNY and CDR2 SVGAGI come from the germline V gene (reference sequence).

This clonotype has just a few counts. The chain couples TRBV4-2 to TRBJ2-7; D perhaps matches TRBD2 (6 bases). Germline V CDR1 and CDR2: LGHNA, YNFKEQ. Trimming removed 3 bases at V and 6 bases at J, with 15 bases between. The CDR3 is 14 amino acids. The CDR3 DNA sequence: TGTGCCAGCAGCCAGGGGAACATGGGAGGCGAGCAGTACTTC. Translated: CASSQGNMGGEQYF.

This clonotype was found a few times. The V call is TRBV3-1, the J call TRBJ2-2; D is unclear. Trimming left V 2 bases short and J 7 bases short, with 8 bases between. This CDR3 is 13 amino acids long. Germline V gene data show CDR1 as LGHDT and CDR2 as YNNKEL (reference sequence). The CDR3 reads CASSQTLSGELFF. The CDR3 nucleotides read TGTGCCAGCAGCCAAACACTAAGCGGGGAGCTGTTTTTT.

This clonotype was found many times. The V call is TRBV10-3, the J call TRBJ2-2; TRBD1 or TRBD2 may be the D gene (6 bases each). Trimming cost V 10 bases and J 6 bases, with 12 bases left between them. The CDR3 sequence is 12 residues long. Per the germline V gene, CDR1 is ENHRY and CDR2 is SYGVKD. The CDR3 DNA reads TGTGCCACTTACAGGGAGGCCGGGGAGCTGTTTTTT. Its translation is CATYREAGELFF.

This clonotype was recorded at least ten times. V and J are TRBV5-1 and TRBJ2-5; TRBD1 is a possible D gene (5 bases). The V and J ends lost 0 bases and 5 bases respectively, with 8 bases between them. The CDR3 covers 13 residues. Germline V gene data show CDR1 as SGHRS and CDR2 as YFSETQ. CDR3 nucleotides: TGCGCCAGCAGCTTGGCACAGGAGGAGACCCAGTACTTC. Amino acid sequence: CASSLAQEETQYF.

The chain has TRBV10-3 and TRBJ2-2; weak D call: TRBD1 (6 bases). Deletions cut 8 bases from V and 1 base from J, with 23 bases between. Looked up from germline, CDR1 is ENHRY and CDR2 is SYGVKD. This CDR3 contains 18 residues. The CDR3 is CAIPRRMTGTQNTGELFF. CDR3 nucleotide sequence: TGTGCCATCCCTCGTCGTATGACCGGGACACAGAACACCGGGGAGCTGTTTTTT.

The rearrangement links TRBV27 to TRBJ2-5; weak D call: TRBD2 (6 bases). V lost 6 bases and J lost 3, with 14 bases in between. Germline V lookup: CDR1 MNHEY, CDR2 SMNVEV (reference sequence). CDR3 length equals 14 residues. The CDR3: CASSSGLLKETQYF. DNA for the CDR3: TGTGCCAGCAGCTCGGGACTGCTTAAAGAGACCCAGTACTTC.

The chain combines TRBV24-1 with TRBJ2-2, with TRBD1 matching 9 bases. This CDR3 is 15 amino acids long. CDR1 and CDR2 from the germline V gene are KGHDR and SFDVKD. J was trimmed by 5 bases and V by 3 bases; bases with no gene match: 3. For the CDR3, the DNA is TGTGCCACCAGTGATCGAGGACAGGGGACCGGGGAGCTGTTTTTT. Translation: CATSDRGQGTGELFF.

This clonotype came up many times. The V and J genes are TRBV27 and TRBJ1-2; 8 bases fit TRBD1. Germline values: CDR1 MNHEY, CDR2 SMNVEV (reference sequence). With 9 bases clipped from V and 4 bases from J, the junction kept 7 bases outside the gene matches. The CDR3 contains 13 residues. The CDR3 DNA follows: TGTGCCAGTACCACAGGGGGGGGCTATGGCTACACCTTC. Its translation is CASTTGGGYGYTF.